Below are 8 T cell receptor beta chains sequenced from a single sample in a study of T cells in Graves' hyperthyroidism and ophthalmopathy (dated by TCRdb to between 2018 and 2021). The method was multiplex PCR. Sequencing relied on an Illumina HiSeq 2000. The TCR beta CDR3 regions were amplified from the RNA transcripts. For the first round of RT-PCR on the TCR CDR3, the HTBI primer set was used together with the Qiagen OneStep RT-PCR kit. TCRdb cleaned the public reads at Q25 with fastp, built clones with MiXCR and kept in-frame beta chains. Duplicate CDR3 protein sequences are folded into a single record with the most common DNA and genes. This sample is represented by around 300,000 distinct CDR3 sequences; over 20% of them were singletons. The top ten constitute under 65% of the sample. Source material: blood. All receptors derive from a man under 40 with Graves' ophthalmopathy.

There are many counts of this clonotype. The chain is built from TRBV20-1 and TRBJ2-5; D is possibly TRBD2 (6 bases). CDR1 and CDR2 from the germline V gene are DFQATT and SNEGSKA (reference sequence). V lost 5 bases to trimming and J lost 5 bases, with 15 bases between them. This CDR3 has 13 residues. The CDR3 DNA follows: TGCAGTGCTCCCGGACTAAGAGGGGAGACCCAGTACTTC. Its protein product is CSAPGLRGETQYF.

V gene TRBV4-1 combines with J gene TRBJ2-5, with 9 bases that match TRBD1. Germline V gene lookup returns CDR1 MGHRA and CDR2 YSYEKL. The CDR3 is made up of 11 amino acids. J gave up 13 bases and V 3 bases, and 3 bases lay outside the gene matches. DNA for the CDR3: TGCGCCAGCAGCCACGGGACAGGGTGGTACTTC. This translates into CASSHGTGWYF.

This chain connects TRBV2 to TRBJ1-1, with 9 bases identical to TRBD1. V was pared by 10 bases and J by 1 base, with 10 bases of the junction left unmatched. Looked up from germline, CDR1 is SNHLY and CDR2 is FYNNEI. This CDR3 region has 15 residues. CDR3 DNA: TGTGCCACCCTATTACAGGGGGCCCAGAACACTGAAGCTTTCTTT. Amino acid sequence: CATLLQGAQNTEAFF.

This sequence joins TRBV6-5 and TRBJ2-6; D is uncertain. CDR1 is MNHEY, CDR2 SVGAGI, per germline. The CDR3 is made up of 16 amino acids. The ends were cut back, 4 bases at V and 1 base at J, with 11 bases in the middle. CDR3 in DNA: TGTGCCAGCAGTTCCCAGATAGTATCTGGGGCCAACGTCCTGACTTTC. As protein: CASSSQIVSGANVLTF.

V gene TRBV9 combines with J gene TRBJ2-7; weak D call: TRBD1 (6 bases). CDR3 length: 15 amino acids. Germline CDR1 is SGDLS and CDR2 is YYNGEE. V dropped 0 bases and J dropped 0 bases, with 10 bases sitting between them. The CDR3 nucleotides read TGTGCCAGCAGCGTAGAGGGGACACCCTCCTACGAGCAGTACTTC. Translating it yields CASSVEGTPSYEQYF. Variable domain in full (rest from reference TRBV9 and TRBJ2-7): DSGVTQTPKHLITATGQRVTLRCSPRSGDLSVYWYQQSLDQGLQFLIQYYNGEERAKGNILERFSAQQFPDLHSELNLSSLELGDSALYFCASSVEGTPSYEQYFGPGTRLTVT.

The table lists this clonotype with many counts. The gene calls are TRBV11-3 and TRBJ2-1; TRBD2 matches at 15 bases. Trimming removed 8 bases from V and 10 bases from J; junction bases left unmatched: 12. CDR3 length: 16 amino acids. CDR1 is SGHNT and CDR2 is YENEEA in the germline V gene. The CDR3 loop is CASSPPWTSGRGEQFF. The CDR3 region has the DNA TGTGCCAGCTCCCCCCCTTGGACTAGCGGGAGGGGAGAGCAGTTCTTC. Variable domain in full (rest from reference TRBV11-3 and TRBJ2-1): EAGVVQSPRYKIIEKKQPVAFWCNPISGHNTLYWYLQNLGQGPELLIRYENEEAVDDSQLPKDRFSAERLKGVDSTLKIQPAELGDSAVYLCASSPPWTSGRGEQFFGPGTRLTVL.

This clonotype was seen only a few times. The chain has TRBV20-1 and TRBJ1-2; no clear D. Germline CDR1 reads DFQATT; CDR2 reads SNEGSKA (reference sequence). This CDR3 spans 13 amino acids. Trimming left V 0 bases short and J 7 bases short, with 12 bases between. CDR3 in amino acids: CSARDSWGSGYTF. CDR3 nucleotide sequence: TGCAGTGCTAGAGATTCTTGGGGTTCTGGCTACACCTTC.

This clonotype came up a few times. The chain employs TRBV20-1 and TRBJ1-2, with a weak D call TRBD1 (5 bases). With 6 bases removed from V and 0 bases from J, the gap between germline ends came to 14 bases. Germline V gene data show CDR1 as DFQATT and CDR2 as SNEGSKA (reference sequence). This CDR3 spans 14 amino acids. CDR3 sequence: CSATSGTSNYGYTF. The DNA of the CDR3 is TGCAGTGCAACCTCCGGGACGTCTAACTATGGCTACACCTTC.